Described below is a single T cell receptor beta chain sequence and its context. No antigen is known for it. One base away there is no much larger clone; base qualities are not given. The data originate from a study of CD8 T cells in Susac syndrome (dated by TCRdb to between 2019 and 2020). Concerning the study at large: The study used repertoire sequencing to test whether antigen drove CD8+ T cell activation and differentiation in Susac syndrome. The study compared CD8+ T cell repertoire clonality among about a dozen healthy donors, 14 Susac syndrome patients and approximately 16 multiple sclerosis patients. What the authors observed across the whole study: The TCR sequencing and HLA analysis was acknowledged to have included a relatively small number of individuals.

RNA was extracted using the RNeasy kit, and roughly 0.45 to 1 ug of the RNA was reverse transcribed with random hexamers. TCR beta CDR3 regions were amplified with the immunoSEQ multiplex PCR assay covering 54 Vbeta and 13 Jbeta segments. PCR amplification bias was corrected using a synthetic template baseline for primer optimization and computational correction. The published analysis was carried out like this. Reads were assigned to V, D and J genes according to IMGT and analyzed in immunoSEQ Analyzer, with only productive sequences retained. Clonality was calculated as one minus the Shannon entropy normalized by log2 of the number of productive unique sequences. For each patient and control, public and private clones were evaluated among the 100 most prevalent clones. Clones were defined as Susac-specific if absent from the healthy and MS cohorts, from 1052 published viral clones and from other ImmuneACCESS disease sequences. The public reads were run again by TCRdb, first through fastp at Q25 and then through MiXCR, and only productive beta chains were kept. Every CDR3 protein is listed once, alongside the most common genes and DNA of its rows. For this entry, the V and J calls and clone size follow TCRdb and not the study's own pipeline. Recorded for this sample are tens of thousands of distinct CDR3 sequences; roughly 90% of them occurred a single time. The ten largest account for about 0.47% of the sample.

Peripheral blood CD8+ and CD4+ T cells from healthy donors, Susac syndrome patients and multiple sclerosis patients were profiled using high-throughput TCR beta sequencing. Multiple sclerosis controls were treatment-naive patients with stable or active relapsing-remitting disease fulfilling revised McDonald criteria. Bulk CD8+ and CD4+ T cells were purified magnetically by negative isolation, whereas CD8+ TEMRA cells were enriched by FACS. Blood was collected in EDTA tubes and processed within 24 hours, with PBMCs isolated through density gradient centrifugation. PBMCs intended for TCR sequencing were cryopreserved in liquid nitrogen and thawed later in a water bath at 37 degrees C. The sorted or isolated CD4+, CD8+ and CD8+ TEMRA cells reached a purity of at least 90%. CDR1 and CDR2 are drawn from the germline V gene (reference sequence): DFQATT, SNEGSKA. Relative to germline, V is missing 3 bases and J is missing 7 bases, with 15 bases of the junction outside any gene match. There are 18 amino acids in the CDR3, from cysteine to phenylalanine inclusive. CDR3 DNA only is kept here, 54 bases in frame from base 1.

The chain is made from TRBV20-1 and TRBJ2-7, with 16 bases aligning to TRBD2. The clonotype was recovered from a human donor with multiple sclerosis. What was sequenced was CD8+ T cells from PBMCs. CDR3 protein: CSARQRGLAGGLAREQYF. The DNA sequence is TGCAGTGCTAGGCAGCGGGGACTAGCGGGAGGGTTAGCGAGGGAGCAGTACTTC.